Listed below are T cell receptor beta chains from one sample, sequenced in a study of T cell changes during pregnancy in multiple sclerosis. Profiling relied on immunoSEQ multiplex PCR, and the TCRdb table lists in-frame clones only, not all of them. The sample shows almost 35,000 clones, more than 75% of them seen only once. Sequenced material: peripheral blood, taken in the second trimester of pregnancy. The receptors shown here come from a female donor in good health, enrolled as a control in a pregnancy study. Both conserved end residues are part of each CDR3. D genes are given only for firm matches. Not every row has a clone size; where given, it reads once, few, many or a size class.

clone_size d_call j_call v_call cdr3_nt cdr3_aa
. . TRBJ1-1 TRBV13 TGTGCCAGCACAGTAAACACTGAAGCTTTCTTT CASTVNTEAFF
. TRBD2 TRBJ2-7 TRBV28 TGTGCCAGTGAGGGGCTAGCGGGGGACTACGAGCAGTACTTC CASEGLAGDYEQYF
. . TRBJ1-4 TRBV15 TGTGCCACCAGCTCAACAGGGTTTAACGGTGAAAAACTGTTTTTT CATSSTGFNGEKLFF
. TRBD1 TRBJ2-1 TRBV19 TGTGCCAGTAGTCTCGGGACAGGGGGCCCCCCTGAGCAGTTCTTC CASSLGTGGPPEQFF
. TRBD1 TRBJ1-2 TRBV5-4 TGTGCCAGCAGCTTGTATCACACAGGGGGCCGGGATGGCTACACCTTC CASSLYHTGGRDGYTF
. TRBD2 TRBJ2-2 TRBV11-2 TGTGCCAGCAGCACGCAGGGACTAAACACCGGGGAGCTGTTTTTT CASSTQGLNTGELFF
. TRBD2 TRBJ2-3 TRBV4-1 TGCGCCAGCAGCTACTCCGGGACTAGCGCTCGCACAGATACGCAGTATTTT CASSYSGTSARTDTQYF
once TRBD1 TRBJ1-6 TRBV6-1 TGTGCCAGCAGTGAAGCAGCCGGACAGGGAAATTCACCCCTCCACTTT CASSEAAGQGNSPLHF
few TRBD1 TRBJ1-1 TRBV27 TGTGCCAGCAGACGACAGGGGGCAAATATTCCTGAAGCTTTCTTT CASRRQGANIPEAFF
. . TRBJ1-2 TRBV7-8 TGTGCCAGCAGCCTCGGCCTTCAGGTTGCATTTGGCTACACCTTC CASSLGLQVAFGYTF
. TRBD1 TRBJ1-5 TRBV19 TGTGCCAGTAGTAGCCTTATTACAGGGGGCGAGGGTAGGGGCAATCAGCCCCAGCATTTT CASSSLITGGEGRGNQPQHF
. TRBD1 TRBJ1-2 TRBV5-1 TGCGCCAGCAGCTCGAACCGGCCCCTGGACAGGCGCTATGGCTACACCTTC CASSSNRPLDRRYGYTF
. TRBD1 TRBJ1-3 TRBV7-9 TGTGCCAGCAGCTTAATACAGGGGCGATCTGGAAACACCATATATTTT CASSLIQGRSGNTIYF
once . TRBJ2-7 TRBV7-9 TGTGCCAGCAGCCCCCCTACCAAAGACGAGCAGTACTTC CASSPPTKDEQYF
. TRBD2 TRBJ2-1 TRBV27 TGTGCCAGCAGTACTAATAGCGGGAGGGGGAATGAGCAGTTCTTC CASSTNSGRGNEQFF
. . TRBJ2-5 TRBV5-1 TGCGCCAGCAGCTTGGAACTTCCCGTTCAAGAGACCCAGTACTTC CASSLELPVQETQYF
. TRBD2 TRBJ2-1 TRBV7-3 TGTGCCAGCAGCTTAAGAAGAGCGGGGGGGCGGTACAATGAGCAGTTCTTC CASSLRRAGGRYNEQFF
. TRBD2 TRBJ2-3 TRBV19 TGTGCCAGCGCCTCGGGACTAGCGGGAGGGGCGGCAGTTTCAGATACGCAGTATTTT CASASGLAGGAAVSDTQYF
. . TRBJ2-1 TRBV7-9 TGTGCCAGCAGCTTCCGTAGCGATGAGCAGTTCTTC CASSFRSDEQFF
few . TRBJ2-5 TRBV4-1 TGCGCCAGCAGCCGAGGAGGAGTGGAGACCCAGTACTTC CASSRGGVETQYF
. . TRBJ2-2 TRBV4-3 TGCGCCAGCAGCCAAACTGAAAACACCGGGGAGCTGTTTTTT CASSQTENTGELFF
. . TRBJ1-1 TRBV6-5 TGTGCCAGCAGTTACGGCGGGGGAGTAGTCACTGAAGCTTTCTTT CASSYGGGVVTEAFF
. . TRBJ2-2 TRBV5-5 TGTGCCAGCAGCCGATCCGGGGATTTGAACACCGGGGAGCTGTTTTTT CASSRSGDLNTGELFF
once TRBD1 TRBJ2-7 TRBV28 TGTGCCAGCAACCCGGGACAGGCGAACTACGAGCAGTACTTC CASNPGQANYEQYF
. TRBD2 TRBJ2-1 TRBV7-9 TGTGCCAGCAGCCTGGGGCTAGCGGGGGGGCGGAATGAGCAGTTCTTC CASSLGLAGGRNEQFF
. TRBD2 TRBJ2-1 TRBV9 TGTGCCAGCAGCGTAGCCCCTCCCGGGACTAGCGGGGAGCAGTTCTTC CASSVAPPGTSGEQFF
. . TRBJ1-5 TRBV2 TGTGCCAGCAGTACAGGGACGGGGCAGCCCCAGCATTTT CASSTGTGQPQHF
. TRBD1 TRBJ2-1 TRBV19 TGTGCCAGTACCTCGGGACAGGGGGTCTACAATGAGCAGTTCTTC CASTSGQGVYNEQFF
. . TRBJ1-6 TRBV4-2 TGTGCCAGCAGCCAAGATTCGGGGAAGGGTAATTCACCCCTCCACTTT CASSQDSGKGNSPLHF
. . TRBJ2-3 TRBV27 TGTGCCAGCCCAGGAGGGGATACGCAGTATTTT CASPGGDTQYF
. . TRBJ2-7 TRBV15 TGTGCCACCAGCAGAGATCCGACAACCTCCTACGAGCAGTACTTC CATSRDPTTSYEQYF
. TRBD2 TRBJ2-1 TRBV19 TGTGCCAGTAGTATAGTTCTAGCGGGAGGGCCGTTAGGATGGAATGAGCAGTTCTTC CASSIVLAGGPLGWNEQFF
. TRBD1 TRBJ2-2 TRBV13 TGTGCCAGCAGCTTAGGCCAGGGGGTGAACACCGGGGAGCTGTTTTTT CASSLGQGVNTGELFF
. . TRBJ1-5 TRBV7-9 TGTGCCAGCAGCTCTGCGGCTAGCAATCAGCCCCAGCATTTT CASSSAASNQPQHF
once . TRBJ1-4 TRBV11-2 TGTGCCAGCAGCTTCGAGGTTGGGTCCAATGAAAAACTGTTTTTT CASSFEVGSNEKLFF
. . TRBJ2-3 TRBV29-1 TGCAGCGTTGAAGACGGGGGTGGCGATACGCAGTATTTT CSVEDGGGDTQYF
. . TRBJ1-4 TRBV21-1 TGTGCCAGCAGCAAAATTCTCCGGGCAACTAATGAAAAACTGTTTTTT CASSKILRATNEKLFF
. TRBD2 TRBJ2-5 TRBV27 TGTGCCAGCAGAATACTAGCGGGAGCAGTAGAGACCCAGTACTTC CASRILAGAVETQYF
once . TRBJ2-3 TRBV7-3 TGTGCCAGCAGCTTAAGCTTAGGAGGAGGCACAGATACGCAGTATTTT CASSLSLGGGTDTQYF
once TRBD2 TRBJ2-5 TRBV5-6 TGTGCCAGCAGTCTACTAGCGGGGCCGGAGACCCAGTACTTC CASSLLAGPETQYF
once . TRBJ1-1 TRBV4-3 TGCGCCAGCAGCCAAGGGGGGCCAGAACTTCACACTGAAGCTTTCTTT CASSQGGPELHTEAFF
once . TRBJ1-4 TRBV5-1 TGCGCCAGCAGCTCCCAGGGGAGGGATGAAAAACTGTTTTTT CASSSQGRDEKLFF
. TRBD1 TRBJ1-2 TRBV11-2 TGTGCCAGCAGCTTAGGGTCCGCAGGGGGCGGAGGCTACACCTTC CASSLGSAGGGGYTF
. . TRBJ2-2 TRBV10-3 TGTGCCATCGGGCAGGGTACGAACACCGGGGAGCTGTTTTTT CAIGQGTNTGELFF
. . TRBJ1-3 TRBV7-8 TGTGCCAGCAGCCGAGGACGGACATCTGGAAACACCATATATTTT CASSRGRTSGNTIYF
few . TRBJ1-3 TRBV5-1 TGCGCCAGCAGCGCCGCATCGACAGGCTCTGGAAACACCATATATTTT CASSAASTGSGNTIYF
. . TRBJ1-1 TRBV7-9 TGTGCCAGCAGCCACCCACAGGGAATGAACACTGAAGCTTTCTTT CASSHPQGMNTEAFF
few . TRBJ1-1 TRBV7-3 TGTGCCAGCAGCTTATCAGCAGGGAACACTGAAGCTTTCTTT CASSLSAGNTEAFF